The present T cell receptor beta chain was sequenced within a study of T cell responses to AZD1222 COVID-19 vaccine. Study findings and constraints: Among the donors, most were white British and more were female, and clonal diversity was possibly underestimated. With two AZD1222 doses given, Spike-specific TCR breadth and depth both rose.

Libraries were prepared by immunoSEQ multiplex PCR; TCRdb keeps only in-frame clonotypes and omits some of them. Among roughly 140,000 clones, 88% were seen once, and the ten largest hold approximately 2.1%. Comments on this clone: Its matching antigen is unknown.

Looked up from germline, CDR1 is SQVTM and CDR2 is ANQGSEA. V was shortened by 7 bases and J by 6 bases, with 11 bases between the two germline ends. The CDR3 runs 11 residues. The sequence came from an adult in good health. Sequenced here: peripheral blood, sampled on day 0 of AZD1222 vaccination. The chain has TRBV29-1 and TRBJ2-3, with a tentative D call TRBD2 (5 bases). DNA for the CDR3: TGCAGCGGTAAGAGGGTTGATACGCAGTATTTT. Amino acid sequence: CSGKRVDTQYF.